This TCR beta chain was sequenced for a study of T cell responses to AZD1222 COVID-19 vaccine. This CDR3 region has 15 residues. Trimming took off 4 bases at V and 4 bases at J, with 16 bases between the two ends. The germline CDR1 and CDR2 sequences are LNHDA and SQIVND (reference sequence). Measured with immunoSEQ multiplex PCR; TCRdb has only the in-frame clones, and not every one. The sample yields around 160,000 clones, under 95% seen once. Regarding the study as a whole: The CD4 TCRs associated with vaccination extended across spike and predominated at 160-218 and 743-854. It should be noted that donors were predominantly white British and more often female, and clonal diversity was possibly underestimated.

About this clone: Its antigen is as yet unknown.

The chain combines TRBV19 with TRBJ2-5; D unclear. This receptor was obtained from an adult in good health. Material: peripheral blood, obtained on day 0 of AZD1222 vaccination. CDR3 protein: CASSTDAHRAETQYF. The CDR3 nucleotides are TGTGCCAGTAGTACGGACGCCCATCGCGCAGAGACCCAGTACTTC.